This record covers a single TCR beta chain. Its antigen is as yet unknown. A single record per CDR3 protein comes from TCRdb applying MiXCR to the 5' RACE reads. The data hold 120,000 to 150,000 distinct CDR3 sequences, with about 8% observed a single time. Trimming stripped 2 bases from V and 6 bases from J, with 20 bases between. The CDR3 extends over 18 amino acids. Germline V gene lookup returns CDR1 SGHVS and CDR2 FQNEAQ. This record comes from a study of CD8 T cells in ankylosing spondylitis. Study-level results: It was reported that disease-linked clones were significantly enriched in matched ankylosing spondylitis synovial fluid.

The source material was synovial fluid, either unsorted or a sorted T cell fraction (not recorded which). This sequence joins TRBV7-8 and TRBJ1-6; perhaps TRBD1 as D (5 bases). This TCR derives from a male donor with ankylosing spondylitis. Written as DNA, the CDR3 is TGTGCCAGCAGCTTACTATCTAGGGGACGGACCCTTAATTCACCCCTCCACTTT. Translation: CASSLLSRGRTLNSPLHF. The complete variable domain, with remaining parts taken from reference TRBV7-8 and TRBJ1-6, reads GAGVSQSPRYKVAKRGQDVALRCDPISGHVSLFWYQQALGQGPEFLTYFQNEAQLDKSGLPSDRFFAERPEGSVSTLKIQRTQQEDSAVYLCASSLLSRGRTLNSPLHFGNGTRLTVT.